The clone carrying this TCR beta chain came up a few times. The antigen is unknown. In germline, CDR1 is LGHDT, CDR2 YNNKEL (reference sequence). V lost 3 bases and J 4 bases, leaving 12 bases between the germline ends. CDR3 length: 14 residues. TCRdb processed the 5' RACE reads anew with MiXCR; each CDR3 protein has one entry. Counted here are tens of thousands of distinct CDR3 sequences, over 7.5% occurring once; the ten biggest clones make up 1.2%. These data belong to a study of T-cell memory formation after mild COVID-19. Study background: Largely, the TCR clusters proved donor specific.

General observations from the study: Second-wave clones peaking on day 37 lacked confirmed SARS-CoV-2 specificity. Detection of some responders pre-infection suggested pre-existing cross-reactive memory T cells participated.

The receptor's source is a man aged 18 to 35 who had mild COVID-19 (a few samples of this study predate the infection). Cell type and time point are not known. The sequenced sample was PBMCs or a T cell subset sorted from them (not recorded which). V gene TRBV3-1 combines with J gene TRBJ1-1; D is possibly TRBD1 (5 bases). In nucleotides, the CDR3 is TGTGCCAGCAGCCATCTCAGGGAGGGCACTGAAGCTTTCTTT. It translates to CASSHLREGTEAFF.